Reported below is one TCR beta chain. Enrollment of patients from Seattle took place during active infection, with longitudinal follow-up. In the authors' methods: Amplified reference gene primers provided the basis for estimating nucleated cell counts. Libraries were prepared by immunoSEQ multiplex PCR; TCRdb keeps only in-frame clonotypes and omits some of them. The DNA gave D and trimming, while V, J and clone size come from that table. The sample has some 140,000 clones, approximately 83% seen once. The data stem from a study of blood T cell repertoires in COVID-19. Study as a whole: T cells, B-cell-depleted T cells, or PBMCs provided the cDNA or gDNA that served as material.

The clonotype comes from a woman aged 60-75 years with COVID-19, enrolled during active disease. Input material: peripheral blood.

CDR3 sequence: CASSIADSIYGYTF. Written as DNA, the CDR3 is TGTGCCAGTAGTATAGCGGACAGTATCTATGGCTACACCTTC. The rearrangement joins TRBV19 to TRBJ1-2; D is possibly TRBD1 (6 bases). The length of the CDR3 is 14 residues. Looked up from germline, CDR1 is LNHDA and CDR2 is SQIVND (reference sequence). V dropped 1 base and J dropped 4 bases, with 10 bases sitting between them.